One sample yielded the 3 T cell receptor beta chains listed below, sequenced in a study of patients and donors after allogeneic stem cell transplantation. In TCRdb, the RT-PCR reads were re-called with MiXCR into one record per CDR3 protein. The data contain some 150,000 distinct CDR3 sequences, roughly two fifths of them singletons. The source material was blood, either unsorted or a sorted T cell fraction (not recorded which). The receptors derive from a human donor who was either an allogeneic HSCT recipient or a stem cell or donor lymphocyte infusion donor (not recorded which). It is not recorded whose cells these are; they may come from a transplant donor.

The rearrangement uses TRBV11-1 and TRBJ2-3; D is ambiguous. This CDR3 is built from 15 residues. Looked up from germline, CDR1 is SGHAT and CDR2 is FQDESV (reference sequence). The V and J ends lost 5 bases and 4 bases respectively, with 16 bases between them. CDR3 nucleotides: TGTGCCAGCAGCGGAATAGTAAGGCGGCCAGATACGCAGTATTTT. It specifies CASSGIVRRPDTQYF.

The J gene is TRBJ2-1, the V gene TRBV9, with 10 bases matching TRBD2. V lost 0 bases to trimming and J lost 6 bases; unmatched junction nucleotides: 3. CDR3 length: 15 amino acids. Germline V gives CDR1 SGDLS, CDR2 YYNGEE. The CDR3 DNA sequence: TGTGCCAGCAGCGTAGCAGCGGGGGGGCCCAATGAGCAGTTCTTC. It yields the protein CASSVAAGGPNEQFF.

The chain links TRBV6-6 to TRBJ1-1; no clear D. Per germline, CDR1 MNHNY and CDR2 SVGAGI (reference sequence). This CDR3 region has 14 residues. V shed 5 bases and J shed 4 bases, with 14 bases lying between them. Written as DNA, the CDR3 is TGTGCCAGCAGTAAATCGGTGGAAGGCACTGAAGCTTTCTTT. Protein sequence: CASSKSVEGTEAFF.